The 27 T cell receptor beta chains listed next were all sequenced from one sample in a study of blood T cells in healthy people across ages. A second about 6 to 11 cycle PCR used barcoded and J-beta primers. A single record per CDR3 protein comes from TCRdb applying MiXCR to the 5' RACE reads. The profile shows approximately 800,000 distinct CDR3 sequences, roughly 60% of them singletons. Sequencing was performed on blood. The receptors derive from a man aged 25-45 years in good health.

In its sample, this clonotype was seen a few times. The V and J genes are TRBV7-9 and TRBJ2-5, with TRBD2 as a possible D gene (5 bases). Trimming took 5 bases from V and 0 from J, leaving 16 bases between them. The CDR3 runs 16 residues. Germline values: CDR1 SEHNR, CDR2 FQNEAQ (reference sequence). The chain's CDR3 is CASSQGTGWDQETQYF. The CDR3 coding sequence is TGTGCCAGCAGCCAAGGAACGGGATGGGACCAAGAGACCCAGTACTTC.

This chain joins TRBV3-1 and TRBJ2-3, with D uncertain. Germline loops: CDR1 LGHDT, CDR2 YNNKEL (reference sequence). CDR3 size: 14 residues. Between the trimmed V and J ends, which lost 3 bases and 6 bases, there was a span of 13 bases. This CDR3 is CASSQGLVGDTQYF. The DNA of the CDR3 is TGTGCCAGCAGCCAGGGTCTAGTTGGGGATACGCAGTATTTT.

V gene TRBV5-1 combines with J gene TRBJ2-3; D tentatively fits TRBD1 or TRBD2 (5 bases each). The CDR3 runs 14 residues. V lost 3 bases and J 4 bases, leaving 12 bases between the germline ends. Germline CDR1 and CDR2: SGHRS and YFSETQ. The CDR3, as DNA: TGCGCCAGCAGCTCAGGGAGAATCCCAGATACGCAGTATTTT. Its translation: CASSSGRIPDTQYF.

The rearrangement links TRBV6-5 to TRBJ2-7, with 9 bases that match TRBD1. The junction had 4 bases not matched to a gene; V was cut back by 5 bases and J by 2 bases. CDR3 length: 14 amino acids. CDR1 is MNHEY and CDR2 is SVGAGI in the germline V gene. Here the CDR3 reads CASSGDRGAYEQYF. The DNA of the CDR3 is TGTGCCAGCAGTGGAGACAGGGGGGCCTACGAGCAGTACTTC.

V gene TRBV7-9 combines with J gene TRBJ2-5; D is uncertain. Trimming pared 3 bases from V and 4 bases from J, leaving 6 bases between. The CDR3 has 12 residues. The germline CDR1 and CDR2 sequences are SEHNR and FQNEAQ (reference sequence). The CDR3 is CASSFTGETQYF. DNA for the CDR3: TGTGCCAGCAGCTTTACCGGAGAGACCCAGTACTTC.

The chain is built from TRBV4-2 and TRBJ2-3, with TRBD2 matching over 7 bases. Trimming took 1 base from V and 3 from J; bases not matched to a gene: 4. Germline lookup yields CDR1 LGHNA and CDR2 YNFKEQ. The length of the CDR3 is 15 residues. The CDR3 sequence is CASSQASGTTDTQYF. The CDR3 DNA reads TGTGCCAGCAGCCAAGCGAGCGGGACGACAGATACGCAGTATTTT.

The V and J genes are TRBV6-2 or TRBV6-3 and TRBJ2-7, with D hard to call. CDR3 length: 12 residues. Germline-derived CDR1 and CDR2 are MNHEY and SVGEGT. Trimming removed 6 bases from V and 7 bases from J, with 13 bases in between. DNA of the CDR3: TGTGCCAGCAGCCTCAAGACTTGGGAGCAGTACTTC. The encoded protein is CASSLKTWEQYF.

V gene TRBV7-2 combines with J gene TRBJ2-5; 12 bases match TRBD1. This CDR3 is 17 amino acids long. Germline V lookup: CDR1 SGHTA, CDR2 FQGNSA. With V trimmed by 5 bases and J by 4 bases, 11 bases remained unmatched. CDR3 coding DNA: TGTGCCAGCAGCCCGGGACAGGGGGCGTCGTTGGGAGAGACCCAGTACTTC. The encoded protein is CASSPGQGASLGETQYF.

The V gene is TRBV12-3 or TRBV12-4, the J gene TRBJ2-1, with D tentatively TRBD1 or TRBD2 (5 bases each). This CDR3 has 12 residues. The V gene lost 5 bases and the J gene lost 8 bases, with 10 bases spanning the gap. Here the CDR3 DNA reads TGTGCCAGCAGTCCCCGGGACGATGAGCAGTTCTTC. Residues: CASSPRDDEQFF.

The chain is built from TRBV7-2 and TRBJ2-1; TRBD2 matches 8 bases. CDR1 is SGHTA, CDR2 FQGNSA, per germline. The CDR3 is made up of 16 amino acids. V lost 0 bases and J lost 6; bases outside the gene matches: 7. CDR3: CASSLAMAGGGNEQFF. For the CDR3, the DNA is TGTGCCAGCAGCTTAGCGATGGCGGGGGGAGGCAATGAGCAGTTCTTC.

The chain combines TRBV5-1 with TRBJ1-2; 9 bases are shared with TRBD1. Germline trimming cut 0 bases from V and 7 bases from J; bases unmatched to any gene: 7. The germline gives CDR1 SGHRS, CDR2 YFSETQ. This CDR3 spans 15 amino acids. The CDR3 DNA is TGCGCCAGCAGCTTGGAACGACAGGGGGAGGCTGGCTACACCTTC. This translates into CASSLERQGEAGYTF.

This rearrangement joins TRBV6-1 to TRBJ1-4, with 9 bases identical to TRBD1. Unmatched junction bases numbered 6, after V lost 6 bases and J lost 7 bases. Germline V gene data show CDR1 as MNHNS and CDR2 as SASEGT. This CDR3 contains 14 residues. The chain's CDR3 is CASRTRQGGEKLFF. CDR3 bases: TGTGCCAGCAGGACCCGACAGGGGGGTGAAAAACTGTTTTTT.

The gene calls are TRBV28 and TRBJ2-2; D unclear. CDR3 length equals 12 residues. Trimming shortened V by 6 bases and J by 5 bases, and 7 bases separated the two germline ends. The germline V gene has CDR1 MDHEN and CDR2 SYDVKM. The CDR3 DNA reads TGTGCCAGCAGGGCCACTACCGGGGAGCTGTTTTTT. This gives the protein CASRATTGELFF.

The sample holds one count of this clonotype. V gene TRBV6-2 or TRBV6-3 combines with J gene TRBJ2-7; 7 bases align to TRBD2. The junction had 4 bases not matched to a gene; V was cut back by 2 bases and J by 3 bases. Germline V gene data show CDR1 as MNHEY and CDR2 as SVGEGT. This CDR3 spans 14 amino acids. Here the CDR3 reads CASSYGGESYEQYF. CDR3 DNA: TGTGCCAGCAGTTACGGGGGGGAGAGCTACGAGCAGTACTTC.

V usage is TRBV21-1 and J usage is TRBJ2-7; TRBD1, the D gene given by the table, was not confirmed from the DNA. TRBV21-1 is reported as a pseudogene. There are 21 residues in the CDR3. The CDR3 loop is CASSKVTRTGDVKRLTYEQYF. DNA for the CDR3: TGTGCCAGCAGCAAAGTTACAAGGACAGGAGACGTAAAACGGTTAACCTACGAGCAGTACTTC.

A word on this clonotype: A clone one base away is much larger, so this may be a read error. The chain couples TRBV7-8 to TRBJ2-1; D is ambiguous. V dropped 1 base and J dropped 5 bases, with 12 bases sitting between them. Per the germline V gene, CDR1 is SGHVS and CDR2 is FQNEAQ. The CDR3 extends over 15 amino acids. The CDR3 loop reads CASSLGASFHNEQFF. CDR3 in DNA: TGTGCCAGCAGCTTAGGGGCCTCGTTTCACAATGAGCAGTTCTTC.

This clonotype came up a few times. V usage is TRBV9 and J usage is TRBJ1-6, with D uncertain. Germline assignment: CDR1 SGDLS and CDR2 YYNGEE. Trimming stripped 3 bases from V and 6 bases from J, with 13 bases between. The CDR3 totals 15 residues. CDR3 amino acids: CASSARSPANSPLHF. The CDR3 bases are TGTGCCAGCAGCGCCAGGAGTCCTGCTAATTCACCCCTCCACTTT.

In nucleotides, the CDR3 is TGTGCCAGTAACAACAGGGGTGAGCAGTTCTTC. This gives the protein CASNNRGEQFF. The chain uses TRBV19 and TRBJ2-1; 7 bases are a match to TRBD1. V lost 7 bases, J lost 9 bases, and 3 bases stayed unmatched. Germline V gene lookup returns CDR1 LNHDA and CDR2 SQIVND (reference sequence). CDR3 length: 11 residues. Variable domain in full (rest from reference TRBV19 and TRBJ2-1): DGGITQSPKYLFRKEGQNVTLSCEQNLNHDAMYWYRQDPGQGLRLIYYSQIVNDFQKGDIAEGYSVSREKKESFPLTVTSAQKNPTAFYLCASNNRGEQFFGPGTRLTVL.

This clonotype has just a few counts. The rearrangement joins TRBV6-2 or TRBV6-3 to TRBJ1-1; 7 bases are a match to TRBD1. The length of the CDR3 is 18 residues. Trimming removed 0 bases from V and 0 bases from J; junction bases left unmatched: 10. Germline V CDR1 and CDR2: MNHEY, SVGEGT. CDR3 sequence reads: CASSYSVGTGAVNTEAFF. In nucleotides, the CDR3 is TGTGCCAGCAGTTACTCAGTGGGAACAGGGGCAGTGAACACTGAAGCTTTCTTT.

The V gene is TRBV12-3 or TRBV12-4, the J gene TRBJ2-4; D might be TRBD1 (6 bases). The assigned J gene may be wrong: the sequence end matches TRBJ2-7 better. The CDR3 runs to 12 residues. CDR3 nucleotide sequence: TGTGCCAGCAGTATTACAGGGAACGAGCAGTACTTC. Amino acids: CASSITGNEQYF.

This clonotype has only a few counts. This chain links TRBV7-2 with TRBJ1-6; D is undetermined. This CDR3 is 15 amino acids long. The V and J ends lost 5 bases and 8 bases respectively, with 16 bases between them. CDR1 and CDR2 from the germline V gene are SGHTA and FQGNSA. The chain's CDR3 is CASSERSFLYSPLHF. The CDR3 nucleotides read TGTGCCAGCAGCGAAAGGAGTTTCTTATATTCACCCCTCCACTTT.

The V gene is TRBV5-1, the J gene TRBJ2-7; TRBD2 aligns across 9 bases. The CDR3 sequence is 16 residues long. Unmatched junction bases numbered 7, after V lost 0 bases and J lost 3 bases. Germline loops: CDR1 SGHRS, CDR2 YFSETQ. The CDR3 coding sequence is TGCGCCAGCAGCTTGGCCGACAGGCGGGAGGGCTACGAGCAGTACTTC. It is translated as CASSLADRREGYEQYF.

This clonotype has just a few counts. V and J are TRBV7-9 and TRBJ2-7; a weak D match, TRBD1 (5 bases). The CDR3 totals 15 residues. Germline CDR1 is SEHNR and CDR2 is FQNEAQ (reference sequence). V lost 3 bases to trimming and J lost 1 base, with 13 bases between them. The CDR3 nucleotides read TGTGCCAGCAGCTTTGTGTCTGGGGCATCCTACGAGCAGTACTTC. It specifies CASSFVSGASYEQYF.

The V gene is TRBV5-6, the J gene TRBJ2-5, with D unresolved. The CDR3 is 13 residues long. V lost 2 bases and J 11 bases, leaving 16 bases between the germline ends. Germline assignment: CDR1 SGHDT and CDR2 YYEEEE. CDR3 loop: CASSFGSESEQYF. In nucleotides, the CDR3 is TGTGCCAGCAGCTTTGGTTCGGAGTCAGAGCAGTACTTC.

The V call is TRBV7-2, the J call TRBJ2-1; 9 nucleotides align to TRBD1. J gave up 0 bases and V 5 bases, and 14 bases lay outside the gene matches. The CDR3 is made up of 19 amino acids. From germline, CDR1 is SGHTA and CDR2 FQGNSA. CDR3 sequence reads: CASSRTGTGSLTSYNEQFF. The CDR3 DNA is TGTGCCAGCAGCAGAACCGGGACAGGGTCCTTAACCTCCTACAATGAGCAGTTCTTC.

A word on this clonotype: Compared with germline, one end of the junction differs, possibly owing to a read error. The chain employs TRBV7-7 and TRBJ2-1; 7 bases align to TRBD1. The CDR3 extends over 20 amino acids. Per the germline V gene, CDR1 is SSHAT and CDR2 is FNYEAQ (reference sequence). CDR3 sequence reads: CASSLAPPDRDPSSYNEQFF. CDR3 nucleotide sequence: TGTGCTAGCAGCTTAGCACCCCCCGACAGGGATCCTAGCTCCTACAATGAGCAGTTCTTC.

This chain connects TRBV20-1 to TRBJ2-4; D uncertain. CDR3 length: 13 amino acids. V dropped 5 bases and J dropped 9 bases, with 17 bases sitting between them. Per germline, CDR1 DFQATT and CDR2 SNEGSKA (reference sequence). The CDR3, as DNA: TGCAGTGCTCGGCGATTAGAAAGCGTCATTCAGTACTTC. It encodes CSARRLESVIQYF.